The rows below give T cell receptor beta chains drawn from one sample of a study of T cell repertoires in cytomegalovirus infection. Each CDR3 protein is one row after TCRdb ran MiXCR on the reads. The table records some 940,000 distinct CDR3 sequences, 25% to 40% of them present only once. No antigen has been assigned to these receptors. The source material was cultured CD8+ T cells from PBMCs, sampled from culture after CMV antigen stimulation. The receptors derive from a human donor in good health (CMV status not recorded). Some clones in this sample may be carry-over from other donors' samples. CDR3s leave out the opening cysteine and the closing phenylalanine or tryptophan. The order of the fields is V gene, CDR3 protein.

v_call: TRBV12-3/TRBV12-4
cdr3_aa: ASTSVRYGYT

v_call: TRBV6-6
cdr3_aa: ASSLGPSGGNQPQH

v_call: TRBV7-9
cdr3_aa: ASSPRTGGLNEKLF

v_call: TRBV12-3/TRBV12-4
cdr3_aa: ASSPGTGTEQF

v_call: TRBV7-9
cdr3_aa: ASSPTGWYGYT

v_call: TRBV28
cdr3_aa: ASSKRWTSFTDTQY

v_call: TRBV12-3/TRBV12-4
cdr3_aa: ASSFFVEGGEVDKGGDEKLF

v_call: TRBV18
cdr3_aa: ASSQGTGGSRYNEQF

v_call: TRBV11-2
cdr3_aa: ASSLLREPRLNEQF

v_call: TRBV6-5
cdr3_aa: ASRTRDRLYTEAF

v_call: TRBV9
cdr3_aa: ASSVSWSSYEQY

v_call: TRBV7-9
cdr3_aa: ASSQRQGRFAAGANVLT

v_call: TRBV28
cdr3_aa: ASSSSDSYNEQF

v_call: TRBV7-9
cdr3_aa: ASNLETGETQY

v_call: TRBV7-6
cdr3_aa: ASSLARDRGSETQY

v_call: TRBV20-1
cdr3_aa: SACRGNTEAF

v_call: TRBV2
cdr3_aa: ASSEGWTGSYEQY

v_call: TRBV19
cdr3_aa: ASSMAGNYNEQF

v_call: TRBV15
cdr3_aa: ATSRRGLTSTDTQY

v_call: TRBV6-1
cdr3_aa: ASSEMGLPAYNEQF

v_call: TRBV7-6
cdr3_aa: ASSLGPRGSNTEAF

v_call: TRBV19
cdr3_aa: ASSIGGADNQPQH

v_call: TRBV5-1
cdr3_aa: ASSPKTSPIIDEQF

v_call: TRBV15
cdr3_aa: ATRMTSGEDKETQY

v_call: TRBV19
cdr3_aa: ASSSHGGGVNSPLH

v_call: TRBV12-3/TRBV12-4
cdr3_aa: ASSSSGEAGGVKETQY

v_call: TRBV7-3
cdr3_aa: ASSTGPNQPQH

v_call: TRBV14
cdr3_aa: ASSHSDRGPRETQY

v_call: TRBV7-2
cdr3_aa: ACNRGGGAETQY

v_call: TRBV7-8
cdr3_aa: ASSFSGSSTDTQY

v_call: TRBV12-3/TRBV12-4
cdr3_aa: ASRHPAGPAGYT

v_call: TRBV7-6
cdr3_aa: ASSFDSYNSPLH

v_call: TRBV6-6
cdr3_aa: ASSFSRLAGGKDTQY

v_call: TRBV27
cdr3_aa: ASSLSAGPHQPQH

v_call: TRBV7-6
cdr3_aa: ASSLEQGENTEAF

v_call: TRBV27
cdr3_aa: ASSFSDQTEAF

v_call: TRBV19
cdr3_aa: ASSIFPQGFNEQF

v_call: TRBV6-2/TRBV6-3
cdr3_aa: ASSYSILRDRGGADTQY

v_call: TRBV27
cdr3_aa: ASSPGTGRQETQY

v_call: TRBV27
cdr3_aa: ASSRSISNQPQH

v_call: TRBV7-6
cdr3_aa: ASSSRQGRNTDTQY

v_call: TRBV7-9
cdr3_aa: ASSYIGAQETQY

v_call: TRBV27
cdr3_aa: ASSLFSKVPQY

v_call: TRBV6-1
cdr3_aa: ASSEASRYEVSNQPQH

v_call: TRBV7-6
cdr3_aa: ASSVTGGVNTGELF

v_call: TRBV5-8
cdr3_aa: ASSLVGQGQSPLH